Below, one T cell receptor (beta chain) is given with its context. This entry belongs to a study of CD8 T cells in Susac syndrome. Negative isolation was used for CD8+ and CD4+ T cells, and FACS enrichment was applied to TEMRA cells. Trimming removed 5 bases from V and 10 bases from J, with 10 bases in between. The CDR3 covers 11 residues. 0.5 to 1 ug RNA was reverse transcribed with random hexamers. TCRdb re-called the immunoSEQ multiplex PCR reads through MiXCR, storing one row per CDR3 protein. The sample yields about 53,000 distinct CDR3 sequences, just under 95% seen once. V usage is TRBV12-3 or TRBV12-4 and J usage is TRBJ2-3; D is uncertain. The receptor was derived from a human donor with Susac syndrome. Sequenced input: CD8+ T cells from PBMCs. CDR3 in amino acids: CASSRGQPQYF. CDR3 sequence (DNA): TGTGCCAGCAGTCGCGGTCAACCGCAGTATTTT.